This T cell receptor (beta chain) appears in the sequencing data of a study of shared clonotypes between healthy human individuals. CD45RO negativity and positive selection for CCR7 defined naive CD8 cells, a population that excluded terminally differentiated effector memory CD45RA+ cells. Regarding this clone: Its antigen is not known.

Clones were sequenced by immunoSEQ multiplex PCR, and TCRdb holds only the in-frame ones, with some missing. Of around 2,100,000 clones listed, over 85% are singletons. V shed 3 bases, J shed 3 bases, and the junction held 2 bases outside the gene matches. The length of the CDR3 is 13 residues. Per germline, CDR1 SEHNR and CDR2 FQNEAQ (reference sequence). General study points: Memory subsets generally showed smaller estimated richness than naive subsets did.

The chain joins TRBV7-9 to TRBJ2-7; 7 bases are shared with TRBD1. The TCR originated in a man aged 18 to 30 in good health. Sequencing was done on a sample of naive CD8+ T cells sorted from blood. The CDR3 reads CASSFHRGYEQYF. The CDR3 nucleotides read TGTGCCAGCAGCTTTCACAGGGGCTACGAGCAGTACTTC.